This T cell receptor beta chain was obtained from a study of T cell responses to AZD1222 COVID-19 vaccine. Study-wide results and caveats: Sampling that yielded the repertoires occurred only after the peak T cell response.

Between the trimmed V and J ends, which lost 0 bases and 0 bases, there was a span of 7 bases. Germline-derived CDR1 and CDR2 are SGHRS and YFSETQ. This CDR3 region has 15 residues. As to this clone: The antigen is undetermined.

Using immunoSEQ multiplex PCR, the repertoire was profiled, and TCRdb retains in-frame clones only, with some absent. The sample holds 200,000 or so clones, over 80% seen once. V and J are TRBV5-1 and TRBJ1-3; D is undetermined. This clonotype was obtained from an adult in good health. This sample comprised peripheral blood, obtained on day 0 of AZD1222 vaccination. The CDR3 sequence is CASSLGGNSGNTIYF. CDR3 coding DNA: TGCGCCAGCAGCTTGGGCGGCAACTCTGGAAACACCATATATTTT.